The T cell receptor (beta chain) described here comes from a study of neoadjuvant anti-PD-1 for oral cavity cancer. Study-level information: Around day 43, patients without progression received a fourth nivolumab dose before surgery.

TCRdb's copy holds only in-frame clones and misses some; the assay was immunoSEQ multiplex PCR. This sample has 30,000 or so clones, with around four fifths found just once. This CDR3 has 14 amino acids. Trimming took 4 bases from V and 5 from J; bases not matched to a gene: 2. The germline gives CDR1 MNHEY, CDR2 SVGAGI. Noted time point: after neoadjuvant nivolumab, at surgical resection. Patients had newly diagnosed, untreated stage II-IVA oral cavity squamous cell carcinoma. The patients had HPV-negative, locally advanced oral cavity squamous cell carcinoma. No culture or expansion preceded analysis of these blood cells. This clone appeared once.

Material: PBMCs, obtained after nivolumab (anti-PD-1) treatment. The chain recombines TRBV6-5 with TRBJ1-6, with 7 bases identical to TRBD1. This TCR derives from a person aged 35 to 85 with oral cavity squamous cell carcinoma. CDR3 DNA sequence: TGTGCCAGCAGTTCCGGGACAGATAATTCACCCCTCCACTTT. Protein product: CASSSGTDNSPLHF.